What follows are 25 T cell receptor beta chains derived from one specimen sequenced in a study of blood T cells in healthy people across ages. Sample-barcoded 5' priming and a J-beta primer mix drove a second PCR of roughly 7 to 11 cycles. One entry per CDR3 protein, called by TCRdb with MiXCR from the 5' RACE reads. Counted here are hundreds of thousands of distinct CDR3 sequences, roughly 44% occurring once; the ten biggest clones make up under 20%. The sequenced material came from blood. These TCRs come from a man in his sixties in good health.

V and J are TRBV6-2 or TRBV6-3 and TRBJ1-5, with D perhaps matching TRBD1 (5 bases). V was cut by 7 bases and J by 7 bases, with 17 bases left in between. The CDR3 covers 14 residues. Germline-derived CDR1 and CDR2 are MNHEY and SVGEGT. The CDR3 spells CASTLGLSQQPQHF. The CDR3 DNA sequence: TGTGCCAGCACGCTGGGGCTCAGTCAGCAGCCCCAGCATTTT.

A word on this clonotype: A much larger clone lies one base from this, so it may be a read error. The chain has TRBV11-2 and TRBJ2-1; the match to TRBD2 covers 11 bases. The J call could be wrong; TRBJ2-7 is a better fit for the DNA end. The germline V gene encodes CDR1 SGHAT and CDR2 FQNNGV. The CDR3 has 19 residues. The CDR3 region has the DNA TGTGCCAGCAGCTTAGAAGGGACTAGCGGAAGGAGCTCCTACAATGAGCAGTACTTC. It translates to CASSLEGTSGRSSYNEQYF.

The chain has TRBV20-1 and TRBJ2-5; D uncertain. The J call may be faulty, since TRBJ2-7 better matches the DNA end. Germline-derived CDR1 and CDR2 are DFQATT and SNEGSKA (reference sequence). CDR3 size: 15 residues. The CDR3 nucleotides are TGCAGTGTCACTGGGCCAGACGGTTACTCCTACGAGCAGTACTTC. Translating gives CSVTGPDGYSYEQYF.

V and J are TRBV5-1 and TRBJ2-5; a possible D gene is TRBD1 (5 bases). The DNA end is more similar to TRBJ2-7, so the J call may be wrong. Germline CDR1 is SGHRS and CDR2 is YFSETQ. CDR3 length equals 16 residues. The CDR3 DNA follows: TGCGCCAGCAGCTTGGTTGGGGCACAGATAAACTACGAGCAGTACTTC. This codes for CASSLVGAQINYEQYF.

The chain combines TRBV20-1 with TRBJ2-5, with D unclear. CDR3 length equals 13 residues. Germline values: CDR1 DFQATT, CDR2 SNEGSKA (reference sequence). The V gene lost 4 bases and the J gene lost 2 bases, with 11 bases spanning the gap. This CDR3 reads CSATRKPQETQYF. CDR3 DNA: TGCAGTGCTACAAGAAAGCCTCAAGAGACCCAGTACTTC.

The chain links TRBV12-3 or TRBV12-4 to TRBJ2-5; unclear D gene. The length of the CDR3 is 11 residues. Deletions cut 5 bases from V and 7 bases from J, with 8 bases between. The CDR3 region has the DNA TGTGCCAGCAGTCTCCAGCGGACCCAGTACTTC. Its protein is CASSLQRTQYF.

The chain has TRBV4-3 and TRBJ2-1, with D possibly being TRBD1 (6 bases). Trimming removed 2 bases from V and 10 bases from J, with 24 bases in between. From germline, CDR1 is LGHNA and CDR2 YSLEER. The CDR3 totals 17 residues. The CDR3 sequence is CASSQSWLDRSSYEQFF. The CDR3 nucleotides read TGCGCCAGCAGCCAATCGTGGTTAGACAGGAGCTCCTACGAGCAGTTCTTC.

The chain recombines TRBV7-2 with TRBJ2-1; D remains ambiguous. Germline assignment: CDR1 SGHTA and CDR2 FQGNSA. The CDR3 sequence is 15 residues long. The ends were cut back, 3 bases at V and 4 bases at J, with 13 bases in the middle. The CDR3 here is CASSFQATEYNEQFF. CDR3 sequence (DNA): TGTGCCAGCAGCTTTCAGGCCACGGAATACAATGAGCAGTTCTTC.

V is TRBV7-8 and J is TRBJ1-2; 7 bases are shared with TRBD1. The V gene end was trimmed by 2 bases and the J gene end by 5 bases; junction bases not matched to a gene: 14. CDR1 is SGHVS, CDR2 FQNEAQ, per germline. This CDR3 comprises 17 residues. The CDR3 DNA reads TGTGCCAGCAGCTTATGGGGACAGACTCCTGGCGGGTATGGCTACACCTTC. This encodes CASSLWGQTPGGYGYTF. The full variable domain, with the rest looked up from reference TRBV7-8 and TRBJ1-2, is GAGVSQSPRYKVAKRGQDVALRCDPISGHVSLFWYQQALGQGPEFLTYFQNEAQLDKSGLPSDRFFAERPEGSVSTLKIQRTQQEDSAVYLCASSLWGQTPGGYGYTFGSGTRLTVV.

The CDR3 bases are TGTGCCATCAGTGAACAGGGCTACACTGAAGCTTTCTTT. It encodes CAISEQGYTEAFF. This rearrangement joins TRBV10-3 to TRBJ1-1; possible D gene TRBD1, 6 bases. Trimming cost V 3 bases and J 3 bases, with 8 bases left between them. The CDR3 has 13 residues. CDR1 ENHRY and CDR2 SYGVKD come from the germline V gene.

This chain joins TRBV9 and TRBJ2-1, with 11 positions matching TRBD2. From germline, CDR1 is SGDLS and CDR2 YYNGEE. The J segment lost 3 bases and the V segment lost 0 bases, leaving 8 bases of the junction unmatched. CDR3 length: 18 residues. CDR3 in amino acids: CASSVASSGGLDYNEQFF. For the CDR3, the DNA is TGTGCCAGCAGCGTAGCGTCTAGCGGGGGGTTAGACTACAATGAGCAGTTCTTC.

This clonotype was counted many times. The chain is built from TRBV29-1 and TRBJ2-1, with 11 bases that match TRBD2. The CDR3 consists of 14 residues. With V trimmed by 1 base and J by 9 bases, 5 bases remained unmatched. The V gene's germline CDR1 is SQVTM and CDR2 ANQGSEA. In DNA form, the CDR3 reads TGCAGCGTTGAAGTTACTAGCGGGGGTCCTGAGCAGTTCTTC. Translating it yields CSVEVTSGGPEQFF.

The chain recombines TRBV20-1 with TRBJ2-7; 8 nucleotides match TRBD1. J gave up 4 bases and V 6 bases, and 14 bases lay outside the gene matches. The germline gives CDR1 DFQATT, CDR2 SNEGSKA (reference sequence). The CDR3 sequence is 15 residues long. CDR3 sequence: CSARDRDRTEYEQYF. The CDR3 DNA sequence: TGCAGTGCCCGGGACCGGGACAGGACTGAATACGAGCAGTACTTC.

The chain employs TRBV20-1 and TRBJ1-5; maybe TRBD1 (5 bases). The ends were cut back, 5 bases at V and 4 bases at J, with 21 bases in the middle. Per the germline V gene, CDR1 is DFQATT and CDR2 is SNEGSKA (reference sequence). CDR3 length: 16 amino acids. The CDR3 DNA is TGCAGTGCTGCCGCGAATTTTAGGGGAGGAAATCAGCCCCAGCATTTT. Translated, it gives CSAAANFRGGNQPQHF.

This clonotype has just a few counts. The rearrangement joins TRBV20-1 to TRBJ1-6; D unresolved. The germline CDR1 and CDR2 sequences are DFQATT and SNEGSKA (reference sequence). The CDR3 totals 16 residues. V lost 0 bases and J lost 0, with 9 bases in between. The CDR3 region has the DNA TGCAGTGCTAGAGATATGGCCATCTCCTATAATTCACCCCTCCACTTT. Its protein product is CSARDMAISYNSPLHF.

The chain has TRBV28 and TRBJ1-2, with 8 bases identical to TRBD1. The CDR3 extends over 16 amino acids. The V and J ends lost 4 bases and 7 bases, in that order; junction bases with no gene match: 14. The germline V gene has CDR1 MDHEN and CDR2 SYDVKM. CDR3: CASSSRSAGTGSGYTF. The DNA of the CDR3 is TGTGCCAGCAGTTCGCGGAGCGCCGGGACAGGCAGTGGCTACACCTTC.

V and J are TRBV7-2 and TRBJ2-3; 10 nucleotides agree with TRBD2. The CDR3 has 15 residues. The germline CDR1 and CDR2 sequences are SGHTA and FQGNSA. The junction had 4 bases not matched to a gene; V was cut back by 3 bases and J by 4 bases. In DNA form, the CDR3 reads TGTGCCAGCAGCTTGAAAGCGGGGGGGGCAGATACGCAGTATTTT. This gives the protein CASSLKAGGADTQYF.

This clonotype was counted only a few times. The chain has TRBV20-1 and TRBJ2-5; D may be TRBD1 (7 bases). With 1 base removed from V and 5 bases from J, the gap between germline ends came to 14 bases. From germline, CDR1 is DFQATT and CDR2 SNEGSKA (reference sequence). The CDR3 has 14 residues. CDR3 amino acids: CSARGGRGRETQYF. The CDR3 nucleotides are TGCAGTGCTAGAGGTGGCAGGGGGAGGGAGACCCAGTACTTC.

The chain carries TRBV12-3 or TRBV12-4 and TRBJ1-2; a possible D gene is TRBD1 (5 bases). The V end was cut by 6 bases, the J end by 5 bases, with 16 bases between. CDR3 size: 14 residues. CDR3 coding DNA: TGTGCCAGCAGCCGAATAGAGGGGCGGTATGGCTACACCTTC. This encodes CASSRIEGRYGYTF.

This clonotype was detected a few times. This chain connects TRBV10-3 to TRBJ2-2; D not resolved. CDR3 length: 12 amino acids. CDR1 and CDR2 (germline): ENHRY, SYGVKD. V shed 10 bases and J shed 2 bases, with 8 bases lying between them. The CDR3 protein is CATKINTGELFF. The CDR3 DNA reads TGTGCCACCAAAATAAACACCGGGGAGCTGTTTTTT.

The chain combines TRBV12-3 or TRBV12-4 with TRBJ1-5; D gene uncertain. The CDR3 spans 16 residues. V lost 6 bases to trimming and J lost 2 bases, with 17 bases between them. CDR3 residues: CASSSMPGKGNQPQHF. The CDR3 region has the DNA TGTGCCAGCAGCTCGATGCCGGGGAAAGGCAATCAGCCCCAGCATTTT.

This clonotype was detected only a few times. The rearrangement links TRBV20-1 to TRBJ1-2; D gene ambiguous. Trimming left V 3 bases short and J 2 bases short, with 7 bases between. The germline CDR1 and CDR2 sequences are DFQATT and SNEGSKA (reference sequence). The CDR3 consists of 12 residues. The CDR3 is CSASTQNYGYTF. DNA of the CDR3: TGCAGTGCTAGTACACAGAACTATGGCTACACCTTC.

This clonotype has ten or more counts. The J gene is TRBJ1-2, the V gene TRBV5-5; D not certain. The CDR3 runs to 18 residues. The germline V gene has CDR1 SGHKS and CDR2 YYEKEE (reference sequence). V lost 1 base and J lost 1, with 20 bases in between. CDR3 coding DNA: TGTGCCAGCAGCTTGACCCCACCCGGGTCCGGGGTTAACTATGGCTACACCTTC. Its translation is CASSLTPPGSGVNYGYTF.

CDR3 amino acids: CASSHGVGTEAFF. In nucleotides, the CDR3 is TGCGCCAGCAGCCACGGGGTGGGCACTGAAGCTTTCTTT. V and J are TRBV4-3 and TRBJ1-1, with D hard to call. The V gene's germline CDR1 is LGHNA and CDR2 YSLEER. The V and J ends lost 3 bases and 4 bases respectively, with 9 bases between them. CDR3 length equals 13 residues.

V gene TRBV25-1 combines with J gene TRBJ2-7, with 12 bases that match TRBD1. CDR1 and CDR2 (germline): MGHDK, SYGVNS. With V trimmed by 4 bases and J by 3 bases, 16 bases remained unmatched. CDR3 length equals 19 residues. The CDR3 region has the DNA TGTGCCAGCAGTGGATTCGGGACAGGGGGCCGGAGAGGTTTCTACGAGCAGTACTTC. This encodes CASSGFGTGGRRGFYEQYF.